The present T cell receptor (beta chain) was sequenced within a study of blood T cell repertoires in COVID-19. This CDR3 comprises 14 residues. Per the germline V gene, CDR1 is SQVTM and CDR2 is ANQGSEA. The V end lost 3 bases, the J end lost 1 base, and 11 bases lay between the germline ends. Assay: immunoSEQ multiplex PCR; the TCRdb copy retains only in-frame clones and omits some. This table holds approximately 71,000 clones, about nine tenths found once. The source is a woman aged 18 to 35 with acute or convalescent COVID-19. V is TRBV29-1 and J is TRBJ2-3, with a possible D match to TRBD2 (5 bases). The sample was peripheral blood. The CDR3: CSVELFSGTDTQYF. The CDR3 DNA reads TGCAGCGTTGAGTTGTTTAGCGGCACAGATACGCAGTATTTT.